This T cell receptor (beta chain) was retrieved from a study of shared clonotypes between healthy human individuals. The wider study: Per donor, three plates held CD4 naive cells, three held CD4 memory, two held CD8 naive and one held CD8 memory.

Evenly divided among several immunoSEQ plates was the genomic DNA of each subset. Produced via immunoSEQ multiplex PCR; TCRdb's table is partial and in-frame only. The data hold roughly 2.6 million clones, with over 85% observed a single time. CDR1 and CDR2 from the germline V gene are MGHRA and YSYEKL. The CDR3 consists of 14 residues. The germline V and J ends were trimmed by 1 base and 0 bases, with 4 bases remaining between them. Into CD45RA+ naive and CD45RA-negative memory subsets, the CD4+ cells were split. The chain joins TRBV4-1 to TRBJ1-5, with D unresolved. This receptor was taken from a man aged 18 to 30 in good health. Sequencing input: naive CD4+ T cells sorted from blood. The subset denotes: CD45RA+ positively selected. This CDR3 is CASSQANSNQPQHF. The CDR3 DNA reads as TGCGCCAGCAGCCAAGCCAATAGCAATCAGCCCCAGCATTTT.